The clone carrying this TCR beta chain appeared a few times. The data were taken from a study of blood T cell repertoires in COVID-19. The overall study: COVID-19 samples from acute and convalescent phases originated in the United States, Italy and Spain.

Germline V CDR1 and CDR2: MNHEY, SVGAGI. The CDR3 is 14 residues long. V lost 5 bases and J lost 2; bases outside the gene matches: 6. Profiled with immunoSEQ multiplex PCR; TCRdb holds only in-frame clones, not every one. The sample contains approximately 170,000 clones, 65% to 80% of which appear only once. The clonotype comes from a woman aged 45-65 years with acute or convalescent COVID-19. The V call is TRBV6-5, the J call TRBJ2-7; 7 bases map to TRBD1. Sequences were obtained from peripheral blood. CDR3 in DNA: TGTGCCAGCAGTCACCTTGACAGGGCCTACGAGCAGTACTTC. Translation: CASSHLDRAYEQYF.